Listed below are T cell receptor beta chains from one sample, sequenced in a study of T cell responses to AZD1222 COVID-19 vaccine. The table came from immunoSEQ multiplex PCR; TCRdb's copy has only in-frame clones and leaves some out. The sample holds roughly 150,000 clones; approximately 90% are singletons and the top ten take 1% to 1.5%. The sample consisted of peripheral blood, taken 28 days after the second AZD1222 dose. The receptors originated from an adult who received the AZD1222 COVID-19 vaccine. The CDR3 runs from the conserved cysteine through the conserved F or W. Each record gives: J gene, D gene, clone size, V gene, CDR3 protein, CDR3 DNA. A D gene is named only where the DNA matches it firmly. The size field is filled for only some rows; it gives once, few, many or a size class.

J gene: TRBJ1-2; D gene: NA; clone size: NA; V gene: TRBV29-1; CDR3 protein: CSVAASDRPIYGYTF; CDR3 DNA: TGCAGCGTTGCCGCTTCGGACAGACCGATCTATGGCTACACCTTC
J gene: TRBJ2-4; D gene: TRBD2; clone size: NA; V gene: TRBV5-1; CDR3 protein: CASSLDAGRGKNIQYF; CDR3 DNA: TGCGCCAGCAGCTTGGACGCGGGGAGGGGCAAAAACATTCAGTACTTC
J gene: TRBJ1-6; D gene: NA; clone size: NA; V gene: TRBV4-1; CDR3 protein: CASSQRQTGSPGSPLHF; CDR3 DNA: TGCGCCAGCAGCCAAAGACAGACTGGTTCGCCGGGTTCACCCCTCCACTTT
J gene: TRBJ1-6; D gene: NA; clone size: once; V gene: TRBV5-1; CDR3 protein: CASSLTGNDNSPLHF; CDR3 DNA: TGCGCCAGCAGCTTGACAGGGAACGATAATTCACCCCTCCACTTT
J gene: TRBJ2-1; D gene: TRBD2; clone size: once; V gene: TRBV28; CDR3 protein: CASSPQRGDSYNEQFF; CDR3 DNA: TGTGCCAGCAGTCCCCAGCGGGGGGACTCCTACAATGAGCAGTTCTTC
J gene: TRBJ2-7; D gene: NA; clone size: NA; V gene: TRBV27; CDR3 protein: CASSLDRDFEQYF; CDR3 DNA: TGTGCCAGCAGTCTAGACAGGGACTTCGAGCAGTACTTC
J gene: TRBJ2-7; D gene: TRBD1; clone size: NA; V gene: TRBV7-3; CDR3 protein: CASSQTGGNEQYF; CDR3 DNA: TGTGCCAGCAGCCAGACAGGGGGAAACGAGCAGTACTTC
J gene: TRBJ2-1; D gene: NA; clone size: NA; V gene: TRBV13; CDR3 protein: CASSRALGSEQFF; CDR3 DNA: TGTGCCAGCAGCCGGGCCCTGGGGTCTGAGCAGTTCTTC
J gene: TRBJ2-7; D gene: NA; clone size: NA; V gene: TRBV11-1; CDR3 protein: CASSRPARAWNEQYF; CDR3 DNA: TGTGCCAGCAGCAGACCCGCCCGGGCCTGGAACGAGCAGTACTTC
J gene: TRBJ2-1; D gene: NA; clone size: NA; V gene: TRBV19; CDR3 protein: CASSAGLTSGEQFF; CDR3 DNA: TGTGCCAGTAGTGCCGGACTGACGTCGGGTGAGCAGTTCTTC
J gene: TRBJ1-1; D gene: NA; clone size: NA; V gene: TRBV2; CDR3 protein: CASILDGVTEAFF; CDR3 DNA: TGTGCCAGCATCTTGGACGGGGTAACTGAAGCTTTCTTT
J gene: TRBJ2-1; D gene: TRBD2; clone size: NA; V gene: TRBV5-1; CDR3 protein: CASSGGGRAEYEQFF; CDR3 DNA: TGCGCCAGCAGCGGGGGCGGGAGGGCCGAGTATGAGCAGTTCTTC
J gene: TRBJ2-7; D gene: TRBD2; clone size: NA; V gene: TRBV29-1; CDR3 protein: CSVAQGLAGGPAYF; CDR3 DNA: TGCAGCGTTGCGCAAGGACTAGCGGGAGGCCCGGCGTACTTC